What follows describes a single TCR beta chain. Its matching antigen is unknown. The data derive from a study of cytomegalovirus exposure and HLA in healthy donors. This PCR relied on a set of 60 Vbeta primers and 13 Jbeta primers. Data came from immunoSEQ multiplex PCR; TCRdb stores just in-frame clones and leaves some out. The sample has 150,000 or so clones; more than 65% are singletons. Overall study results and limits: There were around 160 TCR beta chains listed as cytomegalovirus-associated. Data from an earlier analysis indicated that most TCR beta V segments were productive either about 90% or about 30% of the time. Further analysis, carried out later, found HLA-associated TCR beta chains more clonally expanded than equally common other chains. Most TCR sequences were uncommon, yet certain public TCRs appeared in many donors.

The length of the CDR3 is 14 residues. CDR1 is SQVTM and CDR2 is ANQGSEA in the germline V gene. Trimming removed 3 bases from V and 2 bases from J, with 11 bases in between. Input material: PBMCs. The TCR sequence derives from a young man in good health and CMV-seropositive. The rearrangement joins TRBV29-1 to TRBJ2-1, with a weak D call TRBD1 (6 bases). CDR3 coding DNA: TGCAGCGTTGACGGACAGCCGGCCTACAATGAGCAGTTCTTC. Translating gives CSVDGQPAYNEQFF.